Each of the 9 T cell receptor beta chains below was sequenced from the same sample in a study of early T cells in non-severe SARS-CoV-2 infection. MiXCR was run by TCRdb on the 5' RACE reads, yielding one entry per CDR3 protein. The sample contains 50,000 or so distinct CDR3 sequences, 10% to 15% of which appear only once. Sequencing was performed on whole blood. The source is an adult who was a healthcare worker with PCR-confirmed SARS-CoV-2 infection or an uninfected control (not recorded which).

This clonotype was counted between two and nine times. The chain couples TRBV28 to TRBJ2-3, with TRBD2 identical over 7 bases. The CDR3 spans 17 residues. V shed 5 bases, J shed 4 bases, and the junction held 15 bases outside the gene matches. Germline V CDR1 and CDR2: MDHEN, SYDVKM. CDR3 sequence (DNA): TGTGCCAGCAGTCCCCAAACGGCGGGAGTAAGGTCAGATACGCAGTATTTT. Translated: CASSPQTAGVRSDTQYF.

In this sample, this clonotype turned up many times. This sequence joins TRBV2 and TRBJ2-5, with a weak D call TRBD1 (5 bases). V lost 0 bases and J lost 0, with 17 bases in between. Germline CDR1 is SNHLY and CDR2 is FYNNEI. The CDR3 is made up of 18 amino acids. CDR3: CASSEANGQGPYQETQYF. CDR3 sequence (DNA): TGTGCCAGCAGTGAAGCGAATGGGCAGGGCCCGTACCAAGAGACCCAGTACTTC.

This clonotype came up many times. The V call is TRBV29-1, the J call TRBJ2-1; D possibly matches TRBD1 or TRBD2 (5 bases each). V shed 3 bases and J shed 4 bases, with 10 bases lying between them. The CDR3 covers 13 residues. Per germline, CDR1 SQVTM and CDR2 ANQGSEA. The CDR3 is CSVDDSGYNEQFF. The DNA of the CDR3 is TGCAGCGTTGATGACAGCGGTTACAATGAGCAGTTCTTC.

This rearrangement joins TRBV29-1 to TRBJ2-2; weak D call: TRBD1 (5 bases). Germline CDR1 is SQVTM and CDR2 is ANQGSEA. The germline V and J ends were trimmed by 3 bases and 3 bases, with 11 bases remaining between them. This CDR3 contains 14 residues. CDR3 sequence: CSVDQQADTGELFF. The CDR3 nucleotides read TGCAGCGTTGACCAACAGGCCGACACCGGGGAGCTGTTTTTT.

V usage is TRBV12-3 or TRBV12-4 and J usage is TRBJ2-2; D not certain. The V end lost 2 bases, the J end lost 3 bases, and 13 bases lay between the germline ends. The CDR3 has 16 residues. This CDR3 is CASSLIEHLYTGELFF. Here the CDR3 DNA reads TGTGCCAGCAGTTTAATTGAACATCTGTACACCGGGGAGCTGTTTTTT.

The sample holds a few counts of this clonotype. The chain combines TRBV5-1 with TRBJ2-7, with 12 nucleotides matching TRBD2. The germline V gene encodes CDR1 SGHRS and CDR2 YFSETQ. The length of the CDR3 is 16 residues. Unmatched junction bases numbered 8, after V lost 4 bases and J lost 3 bases. The CDR3 loop reads CASSLEPSGGDYEQYF. DNA for the CDR3: TGCGCCAGCAGCCTGGAACCTAGCGGGGGGGACTACGAGCAGTACTTC.

This clonotype was recorded many times. V is TRBV20-1 and J is TRBJ1-5, with 7 bases identical to TRBD1. Germline assignment: CDR1 DFQATT and CDR2 SNEGSKA (reference sequence). This CDR3 is 13 amino acids long. V shed 3 bases, J shed 7 bases, and the junction held 6 bases outside the gene matches. For the CDR3, the DNA is TGCAGTGCTAGTGCACAGGGGCGACAGCCCCAGCATTTT. This encodes CSASAQGRQPQHF.

This clonotype has at least ten counts. The chain has TRBV5-8 and TRBJ1-1; the D is unclear. The CDR3 loop spans 13 amino acids. Trimming took off 1 base at V and 3 bases at J, with 7 bases between the two ends. The germline V gene encodes CDR1 SGHTS and CDR2 YDEGEE. Written as DNA, the CDR3 is TGTGCCAGCAGCTTGTCAGGTTACACTGAAGCTTTCTTT. Encoded protein: CASSLSGYTEAFF.

In this sample, this clonotype turned up many times. The chain recombines TRBV3-1 with TRBJ2-1; the D gene is possibly TRBD2 (5 bases). Per the germline V gene, CDR1 is LGHDT and CDR2 is YNNKEL (reference sequence). The CDR3 contains 13 residues. The V end lost 4 bases, the J end lost 10 bases, and 14 bases lay between the germline ends. This chain's CDR3 is CASSPRPPGEQFF. The CDR3 region has the DNA TGTGCCAGCAGCCCCCGTCCGCCGGGGGAGCAGTTCTTC.